This passage covers 28 T cell receptor beta chains from one sample sequenced in a study of blood T cell repertoires in COVID-19. Generated by immunoSEQ multiplex PCR, the TCRdb table keeps only in-frame clones and is missing some. The sample includes over 150,000 clones, 60% to 85% seen only once; the top ten take roughly 8.3%. The sample comprised peripheral blood. These receptors originate from a man in his 60s with acute or convalescent COVID-19.

The rearrangement uses TRBV24-1 and TRBJ2-2, with 7 bases matching TRBD2. V lost 1 base to trimming and J lost 3 bases; unmatched junction nucleotides: 1. The CDR3 totals 15 residues. Germline CDR1 is KGHDR and CDR2 is SFDVKD. Here the CDR3 reads CATSDFAGDTGELFF. DNA of the CDR3: TGTGCCACCAGTGATTTCGCGGGGGACACCGGGGAGCTGTTTTTT.

The CDR3 loop reads CASSVSGDFGGYTF. Written as DNA, the CDR3 is TGTGCCAGCAGCGTCTCAGGGGATTTTGGTGGCTACACCTTC. The rearrangement links TRBV9 to TRBJ1-2; a weak D match, TRBD1 (6 bases). Per the germline V gene, CDR1 is SGDLS and CDR2 is YYNGEE. The CDR3 is 14 residues long. V was clipped by 2 bases and J by 7 bases, with 15 bases between them.

The chain carries TRBV19 and TRBJ1-2; unclear D gene. From germline, CDR1 is LNHDA and CDR2 SQIVND (reference sequence). Trimming pared 5 bases from V and 8 bases from J, leaving 9 bases between. The CDR3 loop spans 11 amino acids. The CDR3 DNA reads as TGTGCCAGTAGTGAGGGAGCCGGCTACACCTTC. Translating gives CASSEGAGYTF.

V usage is TRBV5-1 and J usage is TRBJ2-3; TRBD1 aligns across 7 bases. Germline CDR1 and CDR2: SGHRS and YFSETQ. Trimming took 0 bases from V and 5 from J; bases not matched to a gene: 3. There are 14 residues in the CDR3. This CDR3 is CASSLEGAGDTQYF. DNA for the CDR3: TGCGCCAGCAGCTTGGAGGGGGCGGGAGATACGCAGTATTTT.

This clone was picked up one time. The chain uses TRBV7-9 and TRBJ2-1, with 11 bases matching TRBD2. V was clipped by 2 bases and J by 8 bases; unmatched bases: 8. CDR3 length equals 16 residues. The germline CDR1 and CDR2 sequences are SEHNR and FQNEAQ (reference sequence). The CDR3 region is CASSLISSGGRHEQFF. The CDR3 region has the DNA TGTGCCAGCAGCTTAATATCTAGCGGGGGGCGCCATGAGCAGTTCTTC. Full variable domain (rest looked up from reference TRBV7-9 and TRBJ2-1): DTGVSQNPRHKITKRGQNVTFRCDPISEHNRLYWYRQTLGQGPEFLTYFQNEAQLEKSRLLSDRFSAERPKGSFSTLEIQRTEQGDSAMYLCASSLISSGGRHEQFFGPGTRLTVL.

V usage is TRBV5-4 and J usage is TRBJ1-2; 7 positions match TRBD1. This CDR3 comprises 14 residues. CDR1 is SGHNT, CDR2 YYREEE, per germline (reference sequence). Trimming at V came to 0 bases and at J to 7 bases, leaving 6 bases not matched to a gene. CDR3 nucleotide sequence: TGTGCCAGCAGCTTGGCCGTAGGGGGCTTTGGCTACACCTTC. Residues: CASSLAVGGFGYTF.

This sequence joins TRBV4-3 and TRBJ2-2; D perhaps matches TRBD1 (6 bases). CDR1 is LGHNA and CDR2 is YSLEER in the germline V gene. The CDR3 has 19 residues. V was cut by 3 bases and J by 4 bases, with 24 bases left in between. CDR3 sequence reads: CASSQNKIVGAYGTGELFF. Here the CDR3 DNA reads TGCGCCAGCAGCCAGAACAAGATAGTGGGGGCTTATGGCACCGGGGAGCTGTTTTTT.

This clone was recorded a few times. V gene TRBV9 combines with J gene TRBJ2-1; D perhaps matches TRBD2 (7 bases). CDR1 is SGDLS and CDR2 is YYNGEE in the germline V gene. There are 15 residues in the CDR3. V lost 0 bases to trimming and J lost 10 bases, with 17 bases between them. The CDR3 sequence: CASSVEGGGRGEQFF. The CDR3 coding sequence is TGTGCCAGCAGCGTAGAGGGGGGGGGCCGAGGGGAGCAGTTCTTC.

This clone has only one observation. The V call is TRBV5-1, the J call TRBJ2-3; 12 nucleotides agree with TRBD2. Germline CDR1 SGHRS, CDR2 YFSETQ. Unmatched junction bases numbered 9, after V lost 3 bases and J lost 4 bases. This CDR3 is built from 17 residues. The CDR3 reads CASSSASGGAGADTQYF. Here the CDR3 DNA reads TGCGCCAGCAGCTCCGCTAGCGGGGGGGCCGGAGCAGATACGCAGTATTTT.

The J gene is TRBJ2-1, the V gene TRBV19; D might be TRBD2 (5 bases). Trimming pared 2 bases from V and 5 bases from J, leaving 10 bases between. The CDR3 is made up of 14 amino acids. CDR1 is LNHDA and CDR2 is SQIVND in the germline V gene (reference sequence). CDR3 region: CASSIQRNNNEQFF. CDR3 in DNA: TGTGCCAGTAGTATACAGCGGAACAACAATGAGCAGTTCTTC.

The chain links TRBV5-1 to TRBJ1-1; TRBD1 aligns across 11 bases. Germline CDR1 and CDR2: SGHRS and YFSETQ. CDR3 length equals 15 residues. The V and J ends lost 8 bases and 3 bases, in that order; junction bases with no gene match: 9. The CDR3 here is CASNLGTGGDTEAFF. CDR3 coding DNA: TGCGCCAGTAACCTCGGGACAGGGGGAGACACTGAAGCTTTCTTT.

The rearrangement uses TRBV24-1 and TRBJ2-3; possibly TRBD1 for D (6 bases). V lost 3 bases and J lost 1, with 13 bases in between. Germline values: CDR1 KGHDR, CDR2 SFDVKD. This CDR3 has 16 amino acids. This CDR3 reads CATSDRTVVGTDTQYF. CDR3 in DNA: TGTGCCACCAGTGATCGGACAGTCGTGGGCACAGATACGCAGTATTTT.

The V and J genes are TRBV6-1 and TRBJ1-2, with 9 positions matching TRBD1. The V gene end was trimmed by 3 bases and the J gene end by 7 bases; junction bases not matched to a gene: 9. CDR1 MNHNS and CDR2 SASEGT come from the germline V gene. This CDR3 region has 15 residues. The CDR3 DNA follows: TGTGCCAGCAGTGAGGGACCGGGACAGGGTGCTGGCTACACCTTC. It codes for CASSEGPGQGAGYTF.

The V gene is TRBV2, the J gene TRBJ2-5; weak D call: TRBD2 (5 bases). The CDR3 spans 14 residues. Trimming stripped 3 bases from V and 0 bases from J, with 8 bases between. Germline V gene lookup returns CDR1 SNHLY and CDR2 FYNNEI. CDR3 sequence (DNA): TGTGCCAGCAGTGAGGGCGGGTACCAAGAGACCCAGTACTTC. This codes for CASSEGGYQETQYF.

This chain uses TRBV5-4 with TRBJ2-7; tentatively, D is TRBD1 (6 bases). V was clipped by 3 bases and J by 2 bases, with 12 bases between them. This CDR3 is 14 amino acids long. The V gene's germline CDR1 is SGHNT and CDR2 YYREEE (reference sequence). In nucleotides, the CDR3 is TGTGCCAGCAGCTGGACAGAAGGTCCCTACGAGCAGTACTTC. It encodes CASSWTEGPYEQYF.

This rearrangement joins TRBV5-1 to TRBJ2-3; 9 bases are a match to TRBD1. CDR1 is SGHRS and CDR2 is YFSETQ in the germline V gene. The CDR3 sequence is 17 residues long. With 0 bases clipped from V and 3 bases from J, the junction kept 8 bases outside the gene matches. CDR3 coding DNA: TGCGCCAGCAGCTTGGAACCTGACAGGGGGGTGACAGATACGCAGTATTTT. Its protein is CASSLEPDRGVTDTQYF.

The table lists this clone with a few counts. This chain connects TRBV4-2 to TRBJ2-3; TRBD2 matches at 9 bases. Germline lookup yields CDR1 LGHNA and CDR2 YNFKEQ. With 4 bases clipped from V and 1 base from J, the junction kept 0 bases outside the gene matches. The CDR3 consists of 14 residues. DNA for the CDR3: TGTGCCAGCAGCCCTAGCGGGGGCACAGATACGCAGTATTTT. It codes for CASSPSGGTDTQYF.

The gene calls are TRBV5-1 and TRBJ2-7, with no clear D. The germline gives CDR1 SGHRS, CDR2 YFSETQ. Trimming took off 0 bases at V and 3 bases at J, with 10 bases between the two ends. This CDR3 is 14 amino acids long. The CDR3 DNA reads TGCGCCAGCAGCTTGGTCCCGAGCATCTACGAGCAGTACTTC. Protein product: CASSLVPSIYEQYF.

Only a few counts were recorded for this clone. This chain joins TRBV27 and TRBJ2-7; 8 bases match TRBD1. The CDR3 has 14 residues. CDR1 and CDR2 (germline): MNHEY, SMNVEV (reference sequence). V was clipped by 8 bases and J by 6 bases; unmatched bases: 12. The CDR3 is CASRTSGGSLEQYF. The DNA of the CDR3 is TGTGCCAGCCGAACCTCAGGGGGCTCGCTCGAGCAGTACTTC.

V is TRBV6-5 and J is TRBJ1-3; D uncertain. The CDR3 consists of 15 residues. Per germline, CDR1 MNHEY and CDR2 SVGAGI. V shed 0 bases and J shed 0 bases, with 6 bases lying between them. As DNA, the CDR3 is TGTGCCAGCAGTTACTCGATCAGCTCTGGAAACACCATATATTTT. Translating gives CASSYSISSGNTIYF.

The chain employs TRBV3-1 (or the pseudogene TRBV3-2) and TRBJ2-2; 7 bases agree with TRBD1. Trimming took 8 bases from V and 5 from J; bases not matched to a gene: 5. CDR3 length: 13 residues. Germline assignment: CDR1 LGHDT and CDR2 YNNKEL (reference sequence). The CDR3 loop is CASGTTGTGELFF. CDR3 sequence (DNA): TGTGCCAGCGGTACGACAGGGACCGGGGAGCTGTTTTTT.

The V and J genes are TRBV27 and TRBJ1-1, with no clear D. Trimming took 4 bases from V and 5 from J, leaving 11 bases between them. The CDR3 is made up of 13 amino acids. Germline V gene lookup returns CDR1 MNHEY and CDR2 SMNVEV (reference sequence). The chain's CDR3 is CASSWNPGTEAFF. The CDR3, as DNA: TGTGCCAGCAGTTGGAACCCGGGTACTGAAGCTTTCTTT.

This clone was counted a few times. The CDR3 nucleotides read TGTGCCAGTAGTATAGCCGGCGGAGAGACCCAGTACTTC. Its protein is CASSIAGGETQYF. This sequence joins TRBV19 and TRBJ2-5; D remains unclear. CDR1 and CDR2 from the germline V gene are LNHDA and SQIVND (reference sequence). V lost 1 base, J lost 4 bases, and 7 bases lay in between. The CDR3 sequence is 13 residues long.

V usage is TRBV6-4 and J usage is TRBJ2-1; a possible D gene is TRBD1 (5 bases). Germline V CDR1 and CDR2: MRHNA, SNTAGT. Trimming pared 3 bases from V and 6 bases from J, leaving 12 bases between. This CDR3 region has 14 residues. The CDR3: CASSEVGLSNEQFF. Written as DNA, the CDR3 is TGTGCCAGCAGTGAGGTGGGGCTGAGCAATGAGCAGTTCTTC.

Only one count was recorded for this clone. The chain employs TRBV12-5 and TRBJ1-1; no firm D call. Germline V gene sequence: CDR1 LGHNT, CDR2 FRNRAP. With 2 bases removed from V and 6 bases from J, the gap between germline ends came to 10 bases. CDR3 length equals 13 residues. The CDR3: CASGLPPVAEAFF. CDR3 nucleotide sequence: TGTGCTAGTGGTTTGCCTCCGGTCGCTGAAGCTTTCTTT.

The genes are TRBV10-3 and TRBJ2-2, with 10 bases fitting TRBD1. V shed 6 bases, J shed 4 bases, and the junction held 5 bases outside the gene matches. CDR1 and CDR2 from the germline V gene are ENHRY and SYGVKD. This CDR3 has 15 amino acids. The CDR3 region is CAISRTGGFTGELFF. The CDR3 DNA follows: TGTGCCATCAGCAGGACAGGGGGGTTCACCGGGGAGCTGTTTTTT.

The V and J genes are TRBV6-5 and TRBJ2-5; TRBD2 agrees at 7 bases. V lost 4 bases, J lost 5 bases, and 13 bases stayed unmatched. CDR1 is MNHEY and CDR2 is SVGAGI in the germline V gene. The CDR3 is 16 residues long. In DNA form, the CDR3 reads TGTGCCAGCAGTTGGGGCAGCGGGGCTCCCGGGGAGACCCAGTACTTC. It encodes CASSWGSGAPGETQYF.

The V call is TRBV18, the J call TRBJ1-4; 8 positions match TRBD1. The V gene end was trimmed by 2 bases and the J gene end by 8 bases; junction bases not matched to a gene: 13. CDR1 KGHSH and CDR2 LQKENI come from the germline V gene. There are 17 residues in the CDR3. CDR3 loop: CASSPSQGAGYGEKLFF. CDR3 nucleotide sequence: TGTGCCAGCTCACCAAGCCAGGGGGCAGGGTATGGAGAAAAACTGTTTTTT.